This entry is about one T cell receptor (beta chain). Its antigen is not known. Time point of the sample: persistent/refractory GD, antithyroid drugs over 5 years with positive TRAb. From RNA extracted from PBMCs, the TCR library was made. The patients included were those that came from an endocrinology department in Xi'an, China. The entry originates in a study of regulatory T cells in long-lasting Graves disease. Overall study context: The criterion for persistent Graves' disease was over 5 years of antithyroid drugs with positive TSH receptor antibodies. Findings of the study overall: Persistent disease preferred TRBV28, TRBJ1-2 and TRBJ2-5; new disease, TRBV20-1 and TRBJ2-1. Relative to new patients (under 1,000), persistent patients exhibited greater sharing of public clonotypes (around 3,000).

Germline V gene data show CDR1 as MNHNS and CDR2 as SASEGT. With 2 bases removed from V and 6 bases from J, the gap between germline ends came to 10 bases. CDR3 length equals 13 residues. Construction of the TCR beta libraries employed iRepertoire HTBI primers in conjunction with Arm-PCR of CDR3 regions. TCRdb used MiXCR to reprocess the multiplex PCR reads, holding one entry per CDR3 protein. This table has 700,000 or so distinct CDR3 sequences, roughly 30% appearing once. The receptor's source is a female donor with Graves disease. The rearrangement uses TRBV6-1 and TRBJ1-1; D is unclear. Sample: peripheral blood mononuclear cells (PBMCs), taken when the disease was refractory, from a patient treated with antithyroid drugs. The CDR3 protein is CASSEISGSEAFF. CDR3 nucleotide sequence: TGTGCCAGCAGTGAAATTTCCGGTTCTGAAGCTTTCTTT.